The source of this TCR beta chain is a study of vaccination effects on CD4 cells after COVID-19. Whole-study context: Following the second dose by a median of 72 days, the post-vaccine samples were obtained. Study results and limitations: Sampling in the study covered few convalescent patients and included no early post-infection timepoints.

The CDR3 runs to 12 residues. V was shortened by 4 bases and J by 14 bases, with 17 bases between the two germline ends. Germline V gives CDR1 SNHLY, CDR2 FYNNEI. A note on this clone: Its antigen is not identified.

The protocol was immunoSEQ multiplex PCR, while the TCRdb copy is restricted to in-frame clones and leaves out a portion. The sample has tens of thousands of clones, roughly 79% seen once; the top ten hold approximately 5.1%. Before any sequencing was done, the ViraFEST assay used viral peptide pools to expand antigen-specific CD4+ T cells. Cultured cells yielded isolated CD4+ T cells after 10 to 11 days. The vaccine given was either BNT162b2 or mRNA-1273, in two doses. The chain uses TRBV2 and TRBJ1-1; D uncertain. The source material was CD4+ T cells from PBMCs cultured with SARS-CoV-2 spike peptides, sampled after COVID-19 vaccination. This TCR was recovered from a human donor who received a COVID-19 vaccine. Some clones in this sample may be carry-over from other donors' samples. The CDR3 DNA follows: TGTGCCAGCAGTGGCGACACCCCGGTTTCGTTCTTT. Translating it yields CASSGDTPVSFF.